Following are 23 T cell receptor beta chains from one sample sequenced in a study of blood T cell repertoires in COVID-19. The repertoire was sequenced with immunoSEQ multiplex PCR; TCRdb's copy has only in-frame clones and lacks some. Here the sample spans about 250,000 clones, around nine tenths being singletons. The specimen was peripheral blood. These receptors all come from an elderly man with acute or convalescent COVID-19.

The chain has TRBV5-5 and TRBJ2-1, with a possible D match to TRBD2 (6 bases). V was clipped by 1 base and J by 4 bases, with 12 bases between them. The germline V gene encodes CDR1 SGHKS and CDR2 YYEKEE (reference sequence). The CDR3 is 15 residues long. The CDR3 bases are TGTGCCAGCAGCTTGCTAGCGCTCCTTTACAATGAGCAGTTCTTC. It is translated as CASSLLALLYNEQFF.

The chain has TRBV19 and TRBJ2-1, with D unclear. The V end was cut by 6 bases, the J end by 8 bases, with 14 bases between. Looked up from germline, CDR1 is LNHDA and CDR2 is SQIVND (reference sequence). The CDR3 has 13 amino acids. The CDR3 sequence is CASRARLKDEQFF. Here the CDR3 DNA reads TGTGCCAGTAGAGCCAGGTTAAAGGATGAGCAGTTCTTC. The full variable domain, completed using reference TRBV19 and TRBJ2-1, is DGGITQSPKYLFRKEGQNVTLSCEQNLNHDAMYWYRQDPGQGLRLIYYSQIVNDFQKGDIAEGYSVSREKKESFPLTVTSAQKNPTAFYLCASRARLKDEQFFGPGTRLTVL.

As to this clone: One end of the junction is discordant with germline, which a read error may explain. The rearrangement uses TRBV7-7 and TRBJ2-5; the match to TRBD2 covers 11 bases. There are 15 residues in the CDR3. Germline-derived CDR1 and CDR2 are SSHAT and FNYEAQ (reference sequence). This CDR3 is CASSLGLAGGETQYF. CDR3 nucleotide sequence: TGTGCTAGCAGCTTAGGGCTAGCGGGGGGAGAGACCCAGTACTTC.

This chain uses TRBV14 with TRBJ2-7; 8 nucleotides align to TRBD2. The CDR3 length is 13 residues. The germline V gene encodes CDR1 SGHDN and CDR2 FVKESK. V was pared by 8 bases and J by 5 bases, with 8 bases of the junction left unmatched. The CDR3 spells CASRGGNTHEQYF. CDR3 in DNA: TGTGCCAGCCGGGGGGGAAATACCCACGAGCAGTACTTC. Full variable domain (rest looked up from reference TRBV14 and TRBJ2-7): EAGVTQFPSHSVIEKGQTVTLRCDPISGHDNLYWYRRVMGKEIKFLLHFVKESKQDESGMPNNRFLAERTGGTYSTLKVQPAELEDSGVYFCASRGGNTHEQYFGPGTRLTVT.

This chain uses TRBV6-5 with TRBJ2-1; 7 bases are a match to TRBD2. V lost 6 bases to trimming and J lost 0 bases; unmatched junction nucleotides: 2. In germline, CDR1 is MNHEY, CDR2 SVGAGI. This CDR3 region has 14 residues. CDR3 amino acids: CASSGGSSYNEQFF. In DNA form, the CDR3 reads TGTGCCAGCAGCGGGGGGAGCTCCTACAATGAGCAGTTCTTC.

The CDR3 loop reads CASSLDRTGTSGNGYTF. The CDR3 DNA reads TGCGCCAGCAGCTTGGACCGGACAGGGACCTCGGGGAATGGCTACACCTTC. V gene TRBV5-1 combines with J gene TRBJ1-2, with 8 nucleotides matching TRBD1. CDR1 and CDR2 (germline): SGHRS, YFSETQ. The CDR3 has 17 residues. V shed 0 bases, J shed 6 bases, and the junction held 13 bases outside the gene matches.

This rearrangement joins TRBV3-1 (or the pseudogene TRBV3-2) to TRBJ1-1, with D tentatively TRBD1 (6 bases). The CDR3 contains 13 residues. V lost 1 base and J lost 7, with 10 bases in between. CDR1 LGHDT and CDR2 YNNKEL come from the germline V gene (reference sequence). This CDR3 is CASSQVGAVEAFF. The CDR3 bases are TGTGCCAGCAGCCAAGTGGGGGCTGTTGAAGCTTTCTTT.

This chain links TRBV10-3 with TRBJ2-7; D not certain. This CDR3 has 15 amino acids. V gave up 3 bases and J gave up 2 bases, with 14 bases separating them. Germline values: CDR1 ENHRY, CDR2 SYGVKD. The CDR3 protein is CAISDTRKRTYEQYF. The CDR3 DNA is TGTGCCATCAGTGACACCAGGAAACGCACCTACGAGCAGTACTTC.

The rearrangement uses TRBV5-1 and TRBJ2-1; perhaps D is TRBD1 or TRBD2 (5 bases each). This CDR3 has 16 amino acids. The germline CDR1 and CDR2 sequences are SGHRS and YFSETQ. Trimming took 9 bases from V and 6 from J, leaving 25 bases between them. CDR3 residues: CATREAGGSSGNEQFF. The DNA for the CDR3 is TGCGCCACCAGGGAAGCAGGAGGCTCCTCGGGCAATGAGCAGTTCTTC.

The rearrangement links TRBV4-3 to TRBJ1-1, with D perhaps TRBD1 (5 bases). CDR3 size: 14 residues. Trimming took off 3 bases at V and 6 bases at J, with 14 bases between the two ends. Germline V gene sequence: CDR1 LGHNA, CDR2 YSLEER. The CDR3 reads CASSHFPGLAEAFF. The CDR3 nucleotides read TGCGCCAGCAGCCATTTCCCAGGGTTGGCTGAAGCTTTCTTT.

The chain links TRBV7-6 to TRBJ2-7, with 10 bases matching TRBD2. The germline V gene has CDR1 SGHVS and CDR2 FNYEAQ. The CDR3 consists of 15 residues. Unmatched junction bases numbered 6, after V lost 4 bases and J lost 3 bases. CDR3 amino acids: CASSYIAGGIYEQYF. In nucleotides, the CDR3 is TGTGCCAGCAGCTACATAGCGGGGGGAATCTACGAGCAGTACTTC.

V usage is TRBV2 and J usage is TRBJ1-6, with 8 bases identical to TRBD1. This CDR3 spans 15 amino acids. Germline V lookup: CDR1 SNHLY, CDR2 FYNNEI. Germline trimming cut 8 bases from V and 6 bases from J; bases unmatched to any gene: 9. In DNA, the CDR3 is TGTGCCAGCCTTGTTTACACAGGGGGTAATTCACCCCTCCACTTT. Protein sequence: CASLVYTGGNSPLHF.

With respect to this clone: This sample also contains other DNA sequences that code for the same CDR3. In nucleotides, the CDR3 is TGCAGCGTTGACAGGAACACTGAAGCTTTCTTT. Protein product: CSVDRNTEAFF. This chain joins TRBV29-1 and TRBJ1-1; D gene ambiguous. In germline, CDR1 is SQVTM, CDR2 ANQGSEA. Trimming pared 3 bases from V and 1 base from J, leaving 3 bases between. This CDR3 is 11 amino acids long.

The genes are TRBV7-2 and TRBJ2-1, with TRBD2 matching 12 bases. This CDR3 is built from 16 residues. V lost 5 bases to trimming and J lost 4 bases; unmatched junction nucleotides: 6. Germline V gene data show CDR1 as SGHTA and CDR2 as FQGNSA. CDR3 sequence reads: CASSRGLAGLYNEQFF. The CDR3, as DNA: TGTGCCAGCAGCCGCGGACTAGCGGGGTTATACAATGAGCAGTTCTTC. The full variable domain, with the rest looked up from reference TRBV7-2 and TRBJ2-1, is GAGVSQSPSNKVTEKGKDVELRCDPISGHTALYWYRQSLGQGLEFLIYFQGNSAPDKSGLPSDRFSAERTGGSVSTLTIQRTQQEDSAVYLCASSRGLAGLYNEQFFGPGTRLTVL.

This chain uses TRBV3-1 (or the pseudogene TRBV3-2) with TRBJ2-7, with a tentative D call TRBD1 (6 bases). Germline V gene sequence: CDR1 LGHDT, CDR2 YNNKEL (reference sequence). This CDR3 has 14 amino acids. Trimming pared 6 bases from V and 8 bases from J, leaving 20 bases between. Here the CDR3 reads CASRLTGRPTKQYF. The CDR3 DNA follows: TGTGCCAGCAGACTGACAGGACGTCCTACGAAGCAGTACTTC.

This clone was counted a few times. The CDR3: CASSYRQGARRFF. Written as DNA, the CDR3 is TGTGCCAGCAGTTACCGGCAGGGGGCGCGACGGTTCTTC. This chain joins TRBV6-5 and TRBJ2-1; 8 bases align to TRBD1. The length of the CDR3 is 13 residues. V dropped 2 bases and J dropped 15; count of bases not matched to a gene: 9. CDR1 MNHEY and CDR2 SVGAGI come from the germline V gene.

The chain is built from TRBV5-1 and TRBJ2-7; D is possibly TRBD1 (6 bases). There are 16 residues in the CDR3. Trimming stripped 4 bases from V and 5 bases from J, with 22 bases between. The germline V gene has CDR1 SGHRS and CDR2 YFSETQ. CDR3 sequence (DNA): TGCGCCAGCAGCACTGCCGGGACACCCTCGGAGGACGAGCAGTACTTC. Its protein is CASSTAGTPSEDEQYF.

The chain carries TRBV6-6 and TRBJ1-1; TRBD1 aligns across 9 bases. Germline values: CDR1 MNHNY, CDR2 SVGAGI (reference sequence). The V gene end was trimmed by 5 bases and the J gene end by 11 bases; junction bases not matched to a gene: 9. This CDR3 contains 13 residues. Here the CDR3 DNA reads TGTGCCAGCAGTCCGGGACAGGGCCTCACTGCTTTCTTT. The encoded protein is CASSPGQGLTAFF.

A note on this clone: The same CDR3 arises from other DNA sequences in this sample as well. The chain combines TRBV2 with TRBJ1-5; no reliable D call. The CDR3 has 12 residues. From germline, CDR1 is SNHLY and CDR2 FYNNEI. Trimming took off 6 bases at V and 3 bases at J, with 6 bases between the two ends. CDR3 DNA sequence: TGTGCCAGCAGCCGGGACAATCAGCCCCAGCATTTT. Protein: CASSRDNQPQHF.

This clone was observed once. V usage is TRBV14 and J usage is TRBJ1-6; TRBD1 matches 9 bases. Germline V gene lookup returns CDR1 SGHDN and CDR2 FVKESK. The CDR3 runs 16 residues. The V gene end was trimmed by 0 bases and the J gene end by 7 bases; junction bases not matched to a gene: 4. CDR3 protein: CASSQDRTGGNSPLHF. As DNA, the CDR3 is TGTGCCAGCAGCCAAGATCGTACAGGGGGCAATTCACCCCTCCACTTT.

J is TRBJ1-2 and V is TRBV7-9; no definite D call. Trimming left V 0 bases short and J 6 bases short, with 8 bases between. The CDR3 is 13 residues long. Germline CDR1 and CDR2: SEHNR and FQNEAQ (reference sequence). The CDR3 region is CASSLAYADGYTF. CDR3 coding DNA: TGTGCCAGCAGCTTAGCGTACGCAGATGGCTACACCTTC.

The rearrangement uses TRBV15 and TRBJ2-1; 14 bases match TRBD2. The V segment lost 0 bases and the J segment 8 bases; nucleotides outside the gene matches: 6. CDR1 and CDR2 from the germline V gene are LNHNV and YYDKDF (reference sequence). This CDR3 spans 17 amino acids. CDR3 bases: TGTGCCACCAGCAGAGAGACTAGCGGGAGGGTTCAACATGAGCAGTTCTTC. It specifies CATSRETSGRVQHEQFF.

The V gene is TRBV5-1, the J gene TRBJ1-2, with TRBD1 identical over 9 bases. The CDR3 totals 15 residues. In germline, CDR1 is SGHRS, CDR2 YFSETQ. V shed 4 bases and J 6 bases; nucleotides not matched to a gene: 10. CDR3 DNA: TGCGCCAGCAGCCTACAGGGGGCCGGGGTAGATGGCTACACCTTC. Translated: CASSLQGAGVDGYTF.